This entry is about one T cell receptor beta chain. The specificity of this receptor is unknown. Base qualities are not at hand, and no much larger clone is one base apart. The CDR3 spans 14 residues, from the cysteine through the phenylalanine. The DNA shown is the 42-base CDR3, in frame from base 1. This entry comes from a study of CD8 T cells in Susac syndrome (dated by TCRdb to about 2019). Regarding the research as a whole: Of the Susac syndrome patients who were sequenced, fewer than 10 were in clinical remission while more than five had clinically active disease. Susac syndrome patients were therapy-naive, on corticosteroids (some also receiving IVIg), or on IVIg alone at blood withdrawal. The study used repertoire sequencing to test whether antigen drove CD8+ T cell activation and differentiation in Susac syndrome. Points the paper makes about the study in general: In patients with Susac syndrome, the CD4+ T cell repertoire showed no detectable clonal expansion. The study acknowledged that relatively few individuals were included in the TCR sequencing and HLA analysis.

High-throughput TCR beta sequencing profiled peripheral blood CD8+ and CD4+ T cells from healthy donors, Susac syndrome patients and multiple sclerosis patients. Recently defined diagnostic criteria for definite or probable disease were met by the Susac syndrome patients. CD8+ TEMRA cells were enriched by FACS, while bulk CD8+ and CD4+ T cells were purified by magnetic negative isolation. Blood was drawn into EDTA tubes, processed within 24 hours, and PBMCs were isolated by density gradient centrifugation. PBMCs destined for TCR sequencing were cryopreserved in liquid nitrogen and later thawed in a 37 °C water bath. Purity of sorted or isolated CD4+, CD8+ and CD8+ TEMRA cells was at least 90%. RNA was extracted using the RNeasy kit, and roughly 0.45 to 1 ug of the RNA was reverse transcribed with random hexamers. The immunoSEQ multiplex PCR assay, which covers 54 Vbeta and 13 Jbeta segments, was used to amplify TCR beta CDR3 regions. To correct PCR amplification bias, a synthetic template baseline was used for both primer optimization and computational correction. The source study handled its data this way. Only productive sequences were kept, with reads annotated to V, D and J genes according to IMGT and analyzed in immunoSEQ Analyzer. Clonality was calculated as one minus the Shannon entropy normalized by log2 of the number of productive unique sequences. For each patient and control, public and private clones were evaluated among the 100 most prevalent clones. A clone was defined as Susac-specific if it was absent from the healthy and MS cohorts, from around 960 published viral clones and from other ImmuneACCESS disease sequences. TCRdb reprocessed the public reads (quality trimming at Q25 with fastp, clone calling with MiXCR) and kept in-frame beta chains. Entries are consolidated by CDR3 protein sequence, retaining the most common genes and DNA. These V and J calls originate from TCRdb's pipeline instead of the authors' own analysis. The sample has 95,000 to 150,000 distinct CDR3 sequences on record, roughly 95% of them singletons. About 0.14% of the sample comes from the top ten.

This TCR was sampled from a human donor with Susac syndrome. Source material: CD4+ T cells from PBMCs. The sequence links TRBV21-1 to TRBJ2-3. TRBV21-1 is reported as a pseudogene. CDR3 loop: CASRKWGVADTQYF. The DNA reads TGTGCCAGCAGGAAATGGGGTGTAGCAGATACGCAGTATTTT.